This T cell receptor (beta chain) was profiled in a study of Graves' ophthalmopathy and Graves' hyperthyroidism. This clonotype was found many times. Amplified TCR beta CDR3 regions were obtained using RNA transcripts as template. The workflow started with a first-round RT-PCR run with HTBI primers and then moved on to a second-round multiplex PCR. TCRdb processed the multiplex PCR reads anew with MiXCR; each CDR3 protein has one entry. The sample consists of hundreds of thousands of distinct CDR3 sequences, 20% to 25% of them appearing once. The TCR was taken from a woman in her fifties or sixties with Graves' ophthalmopathy. The sequenced sample was peripheral blood.

CDR3 sequence reads: CASSEVKGAWQPQHF. The CDR3 DNA follows: TGTGCCAGCAGTGAGGTCAAGGGGGCATGGCAGCCCCAGCATTTT. The genes are TRBV2 and TRBJ1-5, with 7 bases matching TRBD1. This CDR3 comprises 15 residues. The trim removed 3 bases at V and 7 bases at J, leaving 9 bases unmatched. CDR1 and CDR2 from the germline V gene are SNHLY and FYNNEI.